This TCR beta chain was found in a study of blood T cell repertoires in COVID-19. Study context: Acute-phase and convalescent COVID-19 samples originated in the United States, Italy and Spain. T cells, B-cell-depleted T cells, or PBMCs provided the cDNA or gDNA that served as material.

Authors' processing steps: Estimation of nucleated cell counts relied on the amplification of reference gene primers. Only in-frame clones appear in the TCRdb table, and some are missing; sequencing was by immunoSEQ multiplex PCR. V, J and clone size were drawn from that table, and D and trimming were deduced from the DNA. The sample consists of approximately 280,000 clones, approximately 88% of them appearing once. This receptor was taken from a human donor with COVID-19, enrolled during active disease. The donor label of this sample is uncertain. The material sequenced was peripheral blood.

CDR3 protein: CSASKTGTGGLYNEKLFF. For the CDR3, the DNA is TGCAGTGCTAGTAAAACCGGGACAGGGGGCCTTTATAATGAAAAACTGTTTTTT. The chain employs TRBV20-1 and TRBJ1-4, with TRBD1 matching over 12 bases. The trim removed 3 bases at V and 4 bases at J, leaving 12 bases unmatched. The germline CDR1 and CDR2 sequences are DFQATT and SNEGSKA (reference sequence). The CDR3 runs to 18 residues.